This T cell receptor beta chain is drawn from a study of early T cells in non-severe SARS-CoV-2 infection. Regarding the study as a whole: Anti-spike CD8 responses were favored by VDJdb matching, which missed private and CD4 specificities.

Attached unique molecular identifiers marked individual cDNA molecules. TCRdb reprocessed the 5' RACE reads with MiXCR, giving one entry per CDR3 protein. The repertoire holds 50,000 or so distinct CDR3 sequences, approximately 13% seen once, with roughly a tenth in the top ten. This clonotype was seen ten or more times. Its antigen is undetermined. J gave up 0 bases and V 5 bases, and 3 bases lay outside the gene matches. CDR1 and CDR2 from the germline V gene are DFQATT and SNEGSKA (reference sequence). There are 14 residues in the CDR3. This receptor was identified in an adult who was a healthcare worker with PCR-confirmed SARS-CoV-2 infection or an uninfected control (not recorded which). The J gene is TRBJ2-7, the V gene TRBV20-1; the match to TRBD2 covers 11 bases. The sequenced material came from whole blood. CDR3 nucleotides: TGCAGTGCTTATAGCGGGAGGGCCTCCTACGAGCAGTACTTC. Amino acid sequence: CSAYSGRASYEQYF.